Shown below are 27 T cell receptor beta chains from a single sample sequenced in a study of T cells expressing NK-cell markers. TCRdb processed the 5' RACE reads again and assigns one entry to each CDR3 protein, with no DNA. This sample contains approximately 420,000 distinct CDR3 sequences. The sequencing sample was made of blood T cells: a sorted CD56 or NKG2C T cell subset, CD4+ or CD8+ T cells, or bulk PBMC T cells (not recorded which). The receptors originated from a woman in her forties or fifties in good health.

The chain combines TRBV5-1 with TRBJ2-1; the D call from TCRdb, TRBD2, cannot be confirmed without DNA. The germline CDR1 and CDR2 sequences are SGHRS and YFSETQ. The CDR3 is 13 amino acids. The CDR3 reads CASSPVAGSEQFF. Looking up the rest from reference TRBV5-1 and TRBJ2-1 gives the full variable domain: KAGVTQTPRYLIKTRGQQVTLSCSPISGHRSVSWYQQTPGQGLQFLFEYFSETQRNKGNFPGRFSGRQFSNSRSEMNVSTLELGDSALYLCASSPVAGSEQFFGPGTRLTVL.

The chain couples TRBV5-1 to TRBJ1-1. Germline V gene data show CDR1 as SGHRS and CDR2 as YFSETQ. CDR3 length equals 13 residues. The CDR3 here is CASRPTYNTEAFF. Combining the CDR3 with reference TRBV5-1 and TRBJ1-1 gives the whole variable domain KAGVTQTPRYLIKTRGQQVTLSCSPISGHRSVSWYQQTPGQGLQFLFEYFSETQRNKGNFPGRFSGRQFSNSRSEMNVSTLELGDSALYLCASRPTYNTEAFFGQGTRLTVV.

This chain links TRBV5-1 with TRBJ2-1; checking the TCRdb D call of TRBD1 is not possible without DNA. The CDR3 is 15 amino acids. Germline CDR1 and CDR2: SGHRS and YFSETQ. The chain's CDR3 is CASRYYITGVNEQFF.

The chain combines TRBV7-8 with TRBJ2-3; TCRdb gives TRBD1 as the D gene, but with no DNA this cannot be confirmed. Germline values: CDR1 SGHVS, CDR2 FQNEAQ. The CDR3 covers 15 residues. The CDR3 reads CASSSDTGFYHTQYF.

The chain couples TRBV7-9 to TRBJ2-3; the TCRdb D gene call, TRBD2, has no DNA to confirm it. Germline assignment: CDR1 SEHNR and CDR2 FQNEAQ (reference sequence). CDR3 length equals 19 residues. CDR3 amino acids: CASSLRSSGRASDPDTQYF.

This chain joins TRBV10-3 and TRBJ1-5. CDR3 length: 14 amino acids. Germline V gives CDR1 ENHRY, CDR2 SYGVKD. The CDR3 loop reads CAISESLGDQPQHF.

The V and J genes are TRBV7-3 and TRBJ2-1; the TRBD2 assignment by TCRdb is unverifiable without DNA. From germline, CDR1 is SGHTA and CDR2 FQGTGA. The CDR3 length is 17 residues. This chain's CDR3 is CASSPRGGLAGENEQFF.

This sequence joins TRBV5-1 and TRBJ2-2; the TCRdb D gene call, TRBD2, has no DNA to confirm it. Germline V gene data show CDR1 as SGHRS and CDR2 as YFSETQ. The CDR3 is 16 residues long. The CDR3 protein is CASSPRLAGEAGELFF.

This sequence joins TRBV4-1 and TRBJ2-1; TCRdb proposes TRBD2, but this gene call is untestable without DNA. CDR1 is MGHRA, CDR2 YSYEKL, per germline. CDR3 length: 17 amino acids. The CDR3 protein is CASSQVPLAGGRNEQFF.

The chain carries TRBV15 and TRBJ2-7; TCRdb outputs TRBD1, but without DNA this stays unchecked. The germline CDR1 and CDR2 sequences are LNHNV and YYDKDF (reference sequence). The CDR3 is 13 amino acids. This CDR3 is CATTLGQGYEQYF.

V and J are TRBV14 and TRBJ1-2; checking the TCRdb D call of TRBD1 is not possible without DNA. This CDR3 contains 16 residues. The germline CDR1 and CDR2 sequences are SGHDN and FVKESK. The CDR3 reads CASSQVRGQGAAGYTF.

The gene calls are TRBV7-2 and TRBJ2-1; TCRdb reports TRBD2, a call that lacks DNA to check it against. The germline gives CDR1 SGHTA, CDR2 FQGNSA. CDR3 length: 15 residues. This CDR3 reads CASSPGLISYNEQFF.

J is TRBJ2-1 and V is TRBV10-3; TCRdb selects TRBD1, and the lack of DNA leaves this call unchecked. The CDR3 loop spans 14 amino acids. CDR1 is ENHRY and CDR2 is SYGVKD in the germline V gene. The CDR3 sequence: CAIRGQAGGNEQFF.

The rearrangement links TRBV20-1 to TRBJ2-3; TCRdb names TRBD2, which stays unverified in the absence of DNA. Germline V CDR1 and CDR2: DFQATT, SNEGSKA (reference sequence). This CDR3 region has 16 residues. This chain's CDR3 is CSARDEREGHPDTQYF.

The V gene is TRBV5-1, the J gene TRBJ2-1; no DNA is available, so the TRBD2 call from TCRdb remains unchecked. Per germline, CDR1 SGHRS and CDR2 YFSETQ. The CDR3 has 12 residues. The CDR3 spells CASSWRENEQFF.

CDR3 in amino acids: CASSDSGLAADTQYF. The gene calls are TRBV6-4 and TRBJ2-3. Germline-derived CDR1 and CDR2 are MRHNA and SNTAGT. The CDR3 is 15 amino acids.

The chain joins TRBV6-2 or TRBV6-3 to TRBJ2-1; TCRdb calls TRBD1, which cannot be checked without DNA. The CDR3 covers 16 residues. Germline-derived CDR1 and CDR2 are MNHEY and SVGEGT. CDR3 sequence reads: CASSVPFKKTYNEQFF.

CDR3 loop: CASSPEPRLAGKRDEQFF. J is TRBJ2-1 and V is TRBV16; TCRdb calls TRBD2, which cannot be checked without DNA. This CDR3 is 18 amino acids long. Germline CDR1 and CDR2: KGHSY and FQNENV.

The chain employs TRBV7-9 and TRBJ2-2; TCRdb gives TRBD2 as the D gene, but with no DNA this cannot be confirmed. The V gene's germline CDR1 is SEHNR and CDR2 FQNEAQ (reference sequence). The CDR3 covers 14 residues. CDR3 sequence reads: CASSLGLAAGELFF. The entire variable domain, with the rest obtained from reference TRBV7-9 and TRBJ2-2, is as follows: DTGVSQNPRHKITKRGQNVTFRCDPISEHNRLYWYRQTLGQGPEFLTYFQNEAQLEKSRLLSDRFSAERPKGSFSTLEIQRTEQGDSAMYLCASSLGLAAGELFFGEGSRLTVL.

The genes are TRBV6-2 or TRBV6-3 and TRBJ2-1; TCRdb lists TRBD2, though no DNA is available to test this call. The germline CDR1 and CDR2 sequences are MNHEY and SVGEGT. This CDR3 is 18 amino acids long. CDR3 loop: CASSYWVPRGSGRIEQFF.

V is TRBV12-3 or TRBV12-4 and J is TRBJ2-1; checking the TCRdb D call of TRBD2 is not possible without DNA. CDR3 length equals 18 residues. CDR3 in amino acids: CASSYGAPTGGSYNEQFF.

The V gene is TRBV20-1, the J gene TRBJ2-1; checking the TCRdb D call of TRBD2 is not possible without DNA. The germline V gene has CDR1 DFQATT and CDR2 SNEGSKA (reference sequence). The CDR3 consists of 17 residues. CDR3 region: CSAPLGVSGRLYNEQFF.

The chain carries TRBV27 and TRBJ2-1. The germline CDR1 and CDR2 sequences are MNHEY and SMNVEV (reference sequence). This CDR3 has 14 amino acids. The CDR3 reads CASSLEPSYNEQFF.

This sequence joins TRBV5-1 and TRBJ1-5; TCRdb indicates TRBD1, and absent DNA this call remains unverified. CDR1 is SGHRS, CDR2 YFSETQ, per germline. There are 16 residues in the CDR3. CDR3 protein: CASSVAGTGGGQPQHF.

The CDR3 sequence: CATSRDPSDWNEQFF. V gene TRBV15 combines with J gene TRBJ2-1; TCRdb's D call of TRBD2 is untestable without DNA. The germline V gene has CDR1 LNHNV and CDR2 YYDKDF (reference sequence). This CDR3 region has 15 residues. The full variable domain, in which reference TRBV15 and TRBJ2-1 provide the parts outside the CDR3, is DAMVIQNPRYQVTQFGKPVTLSCSQTLNHNVMYWYQQKSSQAPKLLFHYYDKDFNNEADTPDNFQSRRPNTSFCFLDIRSPGLGDTAMYLCATSRDPSDWNEQFFGPGTRLTVL.

The V call is TRBV6-1, the J call TRBJ2-1. CDR1 MNHNS and CDR2 SASEGT come from the germline V gene. This CDR3 spans 11 amino acids. The CDR3 loop reads CASSEQVEQFF.

The V and J genes are TRBV6-1 and TRBJ2-3; TCRdb proposes TRBD1, but this gene call is untestable without DNA. The CDR3 contains 16 residues. Germline V gene data show CDR1 as MNHNS and CDR2 as SASEGT. CDR3 sequence: CASSFEGGTGSDTQYF.